The next 19 T cell receptor beta chains were all read from a single sample in a study of cytomegalovirus exposure and HLA in healthy donors. The study ran its PCR with 60 Vbeta and 13 Jbeta primers. Data came from immunoSEQ multiplex PCR; TCRdb stores just in-frame clones and leaves some out. The profile covers about 140,000 clones, with around 83% appearing a single time and around 4.3% taken by the ten largest. Specimen: PBMCs. The source of these receptors is a man aged 35-49 years in good health and CMV-seropositive.

Details on this clone: At one of its ends the junction is not consistent with the germline gene, which may arise from a read error. This chain uses TRBV7-9 with TRBJ2-5; 11 bases map to TRBD2. This CDR3 spans 16 amino acids. Germline values: CDR1 SEHNR, CDR2 FQNEAQ (reference sequence). CDR3 DNA: TGTTCCAGCAGCGACAGCCTAGCGGGGGGTGGGGAGACCCAGTACTTC. The encoded protein is CSSSDSLAGGGETQYF.

The chain is built from TRBV30 and TRBJ1-1; no firm D call. The germline V and J ends were trimmed by 0 bases and 4 bases, with 18 bases remaining between them. This CDR3 is 16 amino acids long. Germline CDR1 is GTSNPN and CDR2 is SVGIG (reference sequence). In DNA form, the CDR3 reads TGTGCCTGGAGTGTAGGGAGGTTTGACCCTGGCACTGAAGCTTTCTTT. Its translation: CAWSVGRFDPGTEAFF.

This clone was detected only a few times. This chain connects TRBV11-2 to TRBJ1-1; D is perhaps TRBD1 (6 bases). The CDR3 totals 15 residues. Germline loops: CDR1 SGHAT, CDR2 FQNNGV. The V end was cut by 5 bases, the J end by 1 base, with 14 bases between. The CDR3 nucleotides are TGTGCCAGCAGCCCCCAACCGGACAGGAACACTGAAGCTTTCTTT. The encoded protein is CASSPQPDRNTEAFF.

A word on this clone: Other DNA sequences in this specimen translate into the identical CDR3. V usage is TRBV5-1 and J usage is TRBJ2-1; TRBD2 aligns across 13 bases. J was trimmed by 8 bases and V by 1 base; bases with no gene match: 0. CDR1 is SGHRS, CDR2 YFSETQ, per germline. The CDR3 runs 14 residues. CDR3 loop: CASSLTSGRDEQFF. The CDR3 bases are TGCGCCAGCAGCTTGACTAGCGGGAGGGATGAGCAGTTCTTC.

The CDR3 is CASTTQGIYGEQFF. The CDR3 bases are TGCGCCAGCACAACACAGGGAATTTACGGTGAGCAGTTCTTC. V gene TRBV5-1 combines with J gene TRBJ2-1; possible D gene TRBD1, 6 bases. Germline V gene sequence: CDR1 SGHRS, CDR2 YFSETQ. The CDR3 covers 14 residues. The V gene lost 6 bases and the J gene lost 9 bases, with 19 bases spanning the gap.

The chain combines TRBV27 with TRBJ2-2, with 14 bases that match TRBD2. Germline CDR1 is MNHEY and CDR2 is SMNVEV (reference sequence). CDR3 length: 15 amino acids. Losses at the gene ends were 7 bases for V and 7 bases for J; bases not matched to a gene: 5. Here the CDR3 reads CASTGTSGRGGELFF. The CDR3 DNA follows: TGTGCCAGCACTGGGACTAGCGGGAGAGGCGGGGAGCTGTTTTTT.

The gene calls are TRBV19 and TRBJ2-1, with 10 positions matching TRBD2. The ends lost 4 bases at V and 4 bases at J; junction bases unmatched: 7. The CDR3 contains 16 residues. The V gene's germline CDR1 is LNHDA and CDR2 SQIVND (reference sequence). CDR3 DNA: TGTGCCAGTAGTAAGTTCGGGACTAGCGATTACAATGAGCAGTTCTTC. It yields the protein CASSKFGTSDYNEQFF.

The genes are TRBV7-9 and TRBJ2-7; 9 bases match TRBD1. CDR1 is SEHNR and CDR2 is FQNEAQ in the germline V gene (reference sequence). The CDR3 totals 17 residues. V lost 4 bases to trimming and J lost 0 bases; unmatched junction nucleotides: 10. CDR3 DNA: TGTGCCAGCAGCTCCCCCGAGACAGGGGGAAGCTCCTACGAGCAGTACTTC. Protein product: CASSSPETGGSSYEQYF.

The genes are TRBV28 and TRBJ2-4, with 7 bases fitting TRBD1. Germline lookup yields CDR1 MDHEN and CDR2 SYDVKM. With 5 bases clipped from V and 7 bases from J, the junction kept 2 bases outside the gene matches. This CDR3 is 12 amino acids long. CDR3 sequence: CASSQQGNIQYF. CDR3 nucleotides: TGTGCCAGCAGTCAACAGGGGAACATTCAGTACTTC. The full variable domain, rest sourced from reference TRBV28 and TRBJ2-4, is DVKVTQSSRYLVKRTGEKVFLECVQDMDHENMFWYRQDPGLGLRLIYFSYDVKMKEKGDIPEGYSVSREKKERFSLILESASTNQTSMYLCASSQQGNIQYFGAGTRLSVL.

The CDR3 region is CASTPGQRNTEAFF. The CDR3 DNA sequence: TGTGCCAGCACCCCCGGACAACGGAACACTGAAGCTTTCTTT. The V and J genes are TRBV6-5 and TRBJ1-1; TRBD1 is a possible D gene (5 bases). With 7 bases removed from V and 1 base from J, the gap between germline ends came to 13 bases. This CDR3 has 14 residues. Germline V CDR1 and CDR2: MNHEY, SVGAGI.

This chain links TRBV7-3 with TRBJ2-1; 8 bases line up with TRBD2. Germline assignment: CDR1 SGHTA and CDR2 FQGTGA. There are 15 residues in the CDR3. Trimming removed 8 bases from V and 0 bases from J; junction bases left unmatched: 6. The CDR3 sequence: CASAPSGGSYNEQFF. The CDR3 nucleotides are TGTGCCAGCGCCCCCAGCGGGGGCTCCTACAATGAGCAGTTCTTC.

J is TRBJ1-2 and V is TRBV7-3; 9 nucleotides line up with TRBD1. CDR1 and CDR2 (germline): SGHTA, FQGTGA. J gave up 8 bases and V 1 base, and 5 bases lay outside the gene matches. This CDR3 is 14 amino acids long. The CDR3 sequence: CASSLRGQGLGYTF. The DNA for the CDR3 is TGTGCCAGCAGCTTAAGGGGACAGGGTCTGGGCTACACCTTC.

The J gene is TRBJ2-5, the V gene TRBV28; TRBD2 matches at 14 bases. CDR1 and CDR2 (germline): MDHEN, SYDVKM. V lost 4 bases and J lost 5; bases outside the gene matches: 15. The CDR3 length is 19 residues. CDR3 bases: TGTGCCAGCAGTTCCGGGACTAGCGGGAGACAGGGCGGTAGGGAGACCCAGTACTTC. It specifies CASSSGTSGRQGGRETQYF.

This chain connects TRBV7-6 to TRBJ1-3; 9 bases are shared with TRBD1. The CDR3 consists of 15 residues. Trimming removed 5 bases from V and 3 bases from J; junction bases left unmatched: 5. The germline V gene encodes CDR1 SGHVS and CDR2 FNYEAQ. DNA of the CDR3: TGTGCCAGCAGCGACCGGGACAGGGTTGGAAACACCATATATTTT. Translating gives CASSDRDRVGNTIYF.

V is TRBV7-8 and J is TRBJ1-5; D may be TRBD1 (5 bases). CDR1 is SGHVS and CDR2 is FQNEAQ in the germline V gene. Trimming cost V 1 base and J 0 bases, with 13 bases left between them. This CDR3 region has 17 residues. CDR3 sequence (DNA): TGTGCCAGCAGCTTAGAGGTTGGGGGGTATAGCAATCAGCCCCAGCATTTT. It encodes CASSLEVGGYSNQPQHF.

The rearrangement uses TRBV5-1 and TRBJ1-4; 11 bases line up with TRBD1. The CDR3 sequence is 15 residues long. Germline CDR1 reads SGHRS; CDR2 reads YFSETQ. Unmatched junction bases numbered 0, after V lost 5 bases and J lost 0 bases. CDR3 loop: CASRGQGATNEKLFF. CDR3 coding DNA: TGCGCCAGCAGGGGACAGGGGGCAACTAATGAAAAACTGTTTTTT.

The chain has TRBV6-1 and TRBJ2-1; a possible D gene is TRBD1 (5 bases). The germline V and J ends were trimmed by 3 bases and 15 bases, with 21 bases remaining between them. This CDR3 contains 14 residues. Per germline, CDR1 MNHNS and CDR2 SASEGT. In DNA, the CDR3 is TGTGCCAGCAGTGAGGTGGGGCCGTGGGCCCGCGGGTTCTTC. Its translation: CASSEVGPWARGFF.

The V gene is TRBV2, the J gene TRBJ2-7, with 9 positions matching TRBD1. Germline CDR1 SNHLY, CDR2 FYNNEI. CDR3 length equals 14 residues. The trim removed 4 bases at V and 3 bases at J, leaving 4 bases unmatched. This CDR3 is CASSGDRAIYEQYF. DNA for the CDR3: TGTGCCAGCAGTGGGGACAGGGCGATCTACGAGCAGTACTTC.

The rearrangement uses TRBV7-6 and TRBJ1-1; D gene ambiguous. Germline lookup yields CDR1 SGHVS and CDR2 FNYEAQ. The V end lost 9 bases, the J end lost 0 bases, and 11 bases lay between the germline ends. The CDR3 sequence is 13 residues long. The CDR3: CASSQSVNTEAFF. The CDR3 nucleotides read TGTGCCAGTAGCCAAAGCGTGAACACTGAAGCTTTCTTT.